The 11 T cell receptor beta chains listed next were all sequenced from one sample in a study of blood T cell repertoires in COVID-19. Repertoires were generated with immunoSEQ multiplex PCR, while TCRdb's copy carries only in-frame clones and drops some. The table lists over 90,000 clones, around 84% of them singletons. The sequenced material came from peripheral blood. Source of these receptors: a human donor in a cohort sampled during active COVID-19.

CDR3 sequence (DNA): TGTGCCAGCAGCCCTGGACTAAAGCAGTTCTTC. The encoded protein is CASSPGLKQFF. The rearrangement joins TRBV7-3 to TRBJ2-1; a possible D gene is TRBD2 (6 bases). V lost 5 bases and J lost 11, with 10 bases in between. This CDR3 is built from 11 residues. The V gene's germline CDR1 is SGHTA and CDR2 FQGTGA.

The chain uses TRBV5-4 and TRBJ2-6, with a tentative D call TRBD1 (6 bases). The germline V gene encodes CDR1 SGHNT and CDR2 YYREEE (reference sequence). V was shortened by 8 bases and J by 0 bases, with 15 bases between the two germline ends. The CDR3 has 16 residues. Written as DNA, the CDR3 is TGTGCCAGTGCACAGGGAATTGGCTCTGGGGCCAACGTCCTGACTTTC. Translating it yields CASAQGIGSGANVLTF.

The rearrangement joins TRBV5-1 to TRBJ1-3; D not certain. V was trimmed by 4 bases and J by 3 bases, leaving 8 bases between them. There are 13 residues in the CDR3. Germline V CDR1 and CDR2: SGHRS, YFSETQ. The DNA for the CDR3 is TGCGCCAGCAGCGGAGTAGGTGGAAACACCATATATTTT. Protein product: CASSGVGGNTIYF.

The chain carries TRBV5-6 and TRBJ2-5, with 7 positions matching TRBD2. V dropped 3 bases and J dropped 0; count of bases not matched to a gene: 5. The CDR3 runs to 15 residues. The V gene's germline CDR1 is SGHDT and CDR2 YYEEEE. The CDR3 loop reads CASSSLATYQETQYF. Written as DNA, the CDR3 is TGTGCCAGCAGCTCACTAGCGACGTACCAAGAGACCCAGTACTTC.

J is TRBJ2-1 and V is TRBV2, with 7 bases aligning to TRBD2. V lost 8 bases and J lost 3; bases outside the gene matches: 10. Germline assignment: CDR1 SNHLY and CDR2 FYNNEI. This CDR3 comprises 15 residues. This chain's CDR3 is CASRYERGLYNEQFF. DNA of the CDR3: TGTGCCAGCCGATATGAGCGGGGACTCTACAATGAGCAGTTCTTC.

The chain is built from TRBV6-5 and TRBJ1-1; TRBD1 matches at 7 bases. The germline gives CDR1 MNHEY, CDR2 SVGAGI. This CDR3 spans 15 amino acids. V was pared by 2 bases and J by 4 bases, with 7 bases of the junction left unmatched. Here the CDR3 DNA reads TGTGCCAGCAGTTACGCGCAGGGGGGAGGCACTGAAGCTTTCTTT. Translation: CASSYAQGGGTEAFF.

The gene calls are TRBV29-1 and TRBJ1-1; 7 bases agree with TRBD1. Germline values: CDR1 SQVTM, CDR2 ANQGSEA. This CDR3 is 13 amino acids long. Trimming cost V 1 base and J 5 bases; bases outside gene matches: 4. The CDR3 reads CSVEGTGGTEAFF. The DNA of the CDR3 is TGCAGCGTTGAAGGGACAGGAGGTACTGAAGCTTTCTTT.

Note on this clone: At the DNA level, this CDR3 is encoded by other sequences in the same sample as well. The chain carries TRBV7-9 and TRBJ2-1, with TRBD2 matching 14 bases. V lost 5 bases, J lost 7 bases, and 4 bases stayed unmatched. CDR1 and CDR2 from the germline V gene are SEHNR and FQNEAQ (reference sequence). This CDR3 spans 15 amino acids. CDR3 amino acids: CASSQRTSGGNEQFF. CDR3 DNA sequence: TGTGCCAGCAGCCAACGGACTAGCGGGGGGAATGAGCAGTTCTTC. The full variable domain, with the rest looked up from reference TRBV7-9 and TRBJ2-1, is DTGVSQNPRHKITKRGQNVTFRCDPISEHNRLYWYRQTLGQGPEFLTYFQNEAQLEKSRLLSDRFSAERPKGSFSTLEIQRTEQGDSAMYLCASSQRTSGGNEQFFGPGTRLTVL.

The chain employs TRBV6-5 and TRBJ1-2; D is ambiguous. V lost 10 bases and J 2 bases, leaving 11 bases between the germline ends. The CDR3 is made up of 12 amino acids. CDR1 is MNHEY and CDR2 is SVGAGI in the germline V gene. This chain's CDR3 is CATSRLNYGYTF. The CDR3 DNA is TGTGCCACCTCTCGCCTAAACTATGGCTACACCTTC.

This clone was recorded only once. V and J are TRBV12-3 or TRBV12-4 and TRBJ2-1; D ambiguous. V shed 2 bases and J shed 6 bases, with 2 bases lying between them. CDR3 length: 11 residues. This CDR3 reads CASSLRNEQFF. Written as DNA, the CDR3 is TGTGCCAGCAGTTTACGCAATGAGCAGTTCTTC.

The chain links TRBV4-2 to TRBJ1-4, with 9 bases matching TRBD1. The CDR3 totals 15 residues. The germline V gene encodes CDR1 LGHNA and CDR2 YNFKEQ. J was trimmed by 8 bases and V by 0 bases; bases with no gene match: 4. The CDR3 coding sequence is TGTGCCAGCAGCCAAGAGGGACAGGGACGGGAAAAACTGTTTTTT. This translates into CASSQEGQGREKLFF.